A selection of T cell receptor beta chains follows, all from one sample in a study of cytomegalovirus exposure and HLA in healthy donors. Sequencing was performed with immunoSEQ multiplex PCR; in TCRdb, only in-frame clones are kept and a portion is missing. The data contain 150,000 to 200,000 clones, around 76% of them seen just once; the ten biggest clones take up 1%. What was sequenced was PBMCs. The receptors were gathered from a middle-aged woman in good health and CMV-seronegative. Both conserved end residues are part of each CDR3. The D gene is left open where the match is weak. A clone size is listed for some rows: how often the clone was seen (once, few, many), or a class if it is expanded.

length: 11
J: TRBJ2-7
size: .
D: .
V: TRBV30
CDR3: CAWIQGGLEYF

length: 14
J: TRBJ2-7
size: .
D: .
V: TRBV7-8
CDR3: CASSFGTGVYEQYF

length: 14
J: TRBJ2-1
size: .
D: .
V: TRBV10-3
CDR3: CAISEGGGRNEQFF

length: 15
J: TRBJ2-7
size: few
D: TRBD2
V: TRBV28
CDR3: CASSRTSAESYEQYF

length: 13
J: TRBJ2-5
size: few
D: .
V: TRBV2
CDR3: CASSADLRETQYF

length: 17
J: TRBJ1-2
size: .
D: .
V: TRBV28
CDR3: CASSLYTSGGAGHGYTF

length: 14
J: TRBJ2-3
size: few
D: .
V: TRBV27
CDR3: CASSFPGSTDTQYF

length: 12
J: TRBJ2-1
size: .
D: .
V: TRBV5-1
CDR3: CASRDDGNEQFF

length: 15
J: TRBJ1-2
size: .
D: TRBD1
V: TRBV18
CDR3: CASSRDRGTNYGYTF

length: 17
J: TRBJ2-2
size: few
D: TRBD2
V: TRBV30
CDR3: CAWSLGAGGGVPGELFF

length: 16
J: TRBJ2-3
size: .
D: TRBD2
V: TRBV5-1
CDR3: CASSLGLAGGSDTQYF

length: 13
J: TRBJ2-5
size: .
D: .
V: TRBV29-1
CDR3: CSVVGALGETQYF

length: 13
J: TRBJ1-1
size: .
D: .
V: TRBV7-2
CDR3: CASSPGGGPEAFF

length: 15
J: TRBJ1-5
size: .
D: TRBD1
V: TRBV19
CDR3: CASITSTGANQPQHF

length: 14
J: TRBJ1-1
size: .
D: .
V: TRBV18
CDR3: CASSPLDRGTEAFF

length: 16
J: TRBJ2-5
size: few
D: TRBD2
V: TRBV5-8
CDR3: CASSLGTSGRVETQYF

length: 14
J: TRBJ1-5
size: .
D: .
V: TRBV2
CDR3: CASEGGGAGQPQHF

length: 15
J: TRBJ1-1
size: .
D: .
V: TRBV19
CDR3: CASSIDGRGNTEAFF

length: 15
J: TRBJ2-2
size: .
D: .
V: TRBV9
CDR3: CASSPTSWDTGELFF

length: 15
J: TRBJ1-2
size: .
D: .
V: TRBV30
CDR3: CAWSAPGGTNYGYTF

length: 14
J: TRBJ2-7
size: .
D: TRBD1
V: TRBV28
CDR3: CASSFDRATYEQYF

length: 15
J: TRBJ2-7
size: .
D: TRBD2
V: TRBV7-9
CDR3: CASSLLAGFQGEQYF

length: 13
J: TRBJ1-1
size: .
D: .
V: TRBV6-5
CDR3: CASRHRQNTEAFF

length: 13
J: TRBJ2-6
size: .
D: TRBD2
V: TRBV30
CDR3: CAWSVWLAGDLTF

length: 14
J: TRBJ1-1
size: .
D: TRBD1
V: TRBV5-1
CDR3: CASRLTGENTEAFF

length: 11
J: TRBJ2-7
size: .
D: .
V: TRBV25-1
CDR3: CASSVKHEQYF

length: 15
J: TRBJ1-3
size: once
D: TRBD1
V: TRBV30
CDR3: CAWSPGQGSGNTIYF

length: 15
J: TRBJ2-3
size: .
D: TRBD2
V: TRBV5-6
CDR3: CASRSGLASTDTQYF

length: 13
J: TRBJ2-4
size: few
D: .
V: TRBV30
CDR3: CAWVTGSGNIQYF

length: 16
J: TRBJ2-1
size: .
D: .
V: TRBV5-1
CDR3: CASSYGAPSSYNEQFF

length: 17
J: TRBJ1-1
size: .
D: .
V: TRBV27
CDR3: CASRRGRAQDLYTEAFF

length: 18
J: TRBJ2-3
size: .
D: TRBD2
V: TRBV5-6
CDR3: CASSLSPTSGTFTDTQYF

length: 13
J: TRBJ2-7
size: .
D: TRBD1
V: TRBV11-3
CDR3: CASSLGTGGEQYF

length: 16
J: TRBJ2-7
size: .
D: TRBD2
V: TRBV4-1
CDR3: CASSQDRQRGVYEQYF

length: 16
J: TRBJ2-2
size: .
D: .
V: TRBV7-7
CDR3: CASSLTGTTNTGELFF

length: 19
J: TRBJ2-3
size: few
D: TRBD2
V: TRBV29-1
CDR3: CSVPHPGLAGGGPTDTQYF

length: 17
J: TRBJ1-3
size: .
D: .
V: TRBV9
CDR3: CASSFHPRELTGNTIYF

length: 15
J: TRBJ1-3
size: .
D: .
V: TRBV29-1
CDR3: CSATSDGHSGNTIYF

length: 15
J: TRBJ2-1
size: once
D: .
V: TRBV5-1
CDR3: CASSLDGSSYNEQFF

length: 16
J: TRBJ1-2
size: once
D: .
V: TRBV28
CDR3: CASSLSPTGLNGGYTF

length: 14
J: TRBJ2-7
size: .
D: .
V: TRBV6-5
CDR3: CASSYRGAGYEQYF

length: 13
J: TRBJ2-1
size: .
D: TRBD2
V: TRBV6-4
CDR3: CASSPTSNNEQFF